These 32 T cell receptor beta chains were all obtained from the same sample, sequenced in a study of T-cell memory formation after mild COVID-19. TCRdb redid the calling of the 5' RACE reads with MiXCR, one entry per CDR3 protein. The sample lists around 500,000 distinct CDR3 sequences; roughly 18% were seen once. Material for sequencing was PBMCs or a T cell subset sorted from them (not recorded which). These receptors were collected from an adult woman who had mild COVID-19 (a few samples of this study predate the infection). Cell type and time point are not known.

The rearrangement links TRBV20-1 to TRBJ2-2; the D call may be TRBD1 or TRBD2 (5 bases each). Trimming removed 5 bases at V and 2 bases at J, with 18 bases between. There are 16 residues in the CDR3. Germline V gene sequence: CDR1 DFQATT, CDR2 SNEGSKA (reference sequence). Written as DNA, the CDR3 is TGCAGTGCTGGGAGAGCTCCGGGACCAAACACCGGGGAGCTGTTTTTT. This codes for CSAGRAPGPNTGELFF.

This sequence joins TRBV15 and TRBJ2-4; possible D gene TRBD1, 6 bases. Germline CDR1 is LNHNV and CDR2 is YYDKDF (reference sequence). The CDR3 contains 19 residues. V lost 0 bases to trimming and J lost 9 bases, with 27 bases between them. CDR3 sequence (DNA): TGTGCCACCAGCAGAGATAACACGGGTGGGGCGGTTTCGGACAGCATTCAGTACTTC. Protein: CATSRDNTGGAVSDSIQYF.

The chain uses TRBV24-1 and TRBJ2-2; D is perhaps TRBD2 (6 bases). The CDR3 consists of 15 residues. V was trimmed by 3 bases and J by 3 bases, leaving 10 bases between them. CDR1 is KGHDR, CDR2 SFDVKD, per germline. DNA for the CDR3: TGTGCCACCAGTGATCCGGGGGTGTACACCGGGGAGCTGTTTTTT. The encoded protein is CATSDPGVYTGELFF.

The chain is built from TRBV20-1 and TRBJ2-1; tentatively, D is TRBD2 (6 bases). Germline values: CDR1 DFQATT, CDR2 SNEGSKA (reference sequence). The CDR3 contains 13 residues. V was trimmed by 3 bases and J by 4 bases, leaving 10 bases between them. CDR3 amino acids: CSARWTTYNEQFF. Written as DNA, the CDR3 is TGCAGTGCTAGGTGGACTACTTACAATGAGCAGTTCTTC.

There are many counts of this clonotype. Written as DNA, the CDR3 is TGTGCCAGCAGTTATCCCCCTAGTAGCGGGGCTCGTGAGACCGGGGAGCTGTTTTTT. Its translation: CASSYPPSSGARETGELFF. J is TRBJ2-2 and V is TRBV6-6, with TRBD2 identical over 8 bases. V lost 3 bases, J lost 5 bases, and 17 bases stayed unmatched. There are 19 residues in the CDR3. Germline V CDR1 and CDR2: MNHNY, SVGAGI (reference sequence).

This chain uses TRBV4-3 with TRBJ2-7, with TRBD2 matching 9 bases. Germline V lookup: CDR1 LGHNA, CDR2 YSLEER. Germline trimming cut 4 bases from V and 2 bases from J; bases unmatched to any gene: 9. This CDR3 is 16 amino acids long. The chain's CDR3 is CASSPAVAGAAYEQYF. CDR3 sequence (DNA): TGCGCCAGCAGCCCAGCGGTAGCGGGAGCCGCCTACGAGCAGTACTTC.

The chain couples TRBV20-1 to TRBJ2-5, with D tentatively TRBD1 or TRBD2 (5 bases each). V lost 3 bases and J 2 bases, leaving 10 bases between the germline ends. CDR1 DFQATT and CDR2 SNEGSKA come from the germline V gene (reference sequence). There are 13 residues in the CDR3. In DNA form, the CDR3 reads TGCAGTGCTAGGAGGGGCGGTCAAGAGACCCAGTACTTC. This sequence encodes CSARRGGQETQYF.

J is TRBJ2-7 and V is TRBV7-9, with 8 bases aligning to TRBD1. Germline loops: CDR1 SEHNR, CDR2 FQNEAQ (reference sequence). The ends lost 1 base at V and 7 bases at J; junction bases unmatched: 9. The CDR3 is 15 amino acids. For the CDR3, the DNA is TGTGCCAGCAGCTTAGGGGCAGGGGGCGCGGAGGAGCAGTACTTC. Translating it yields CASSLGAGGAEEQYF.

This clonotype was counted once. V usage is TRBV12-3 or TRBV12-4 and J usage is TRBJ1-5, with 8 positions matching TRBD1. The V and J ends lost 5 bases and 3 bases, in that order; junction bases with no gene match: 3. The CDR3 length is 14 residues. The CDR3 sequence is CASSRDRINQPQHF. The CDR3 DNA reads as TGTGCCAGCAGTAGGGACAGGATCAATCAGCCCCAGCATTTT.

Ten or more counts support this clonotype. The CDR3 DNA is TGTGCCAGCAGCCAAGACAGTTTTGCTCCCTACGAGCAGTACTTC. Amino acids: CASSQDSFAPYEQYF. This chain connects TRBV7-9 to TRBJ2-7, with D possibly matching TRBD1 (5 bases). This CDR3 has 15 residues. Looked up from germline, CDR1 is SEHNR and CDR2 is FQNEAQ (reference sequence). V gave up 5 bases and J gave up 2 bases, with 16 bases separating them.

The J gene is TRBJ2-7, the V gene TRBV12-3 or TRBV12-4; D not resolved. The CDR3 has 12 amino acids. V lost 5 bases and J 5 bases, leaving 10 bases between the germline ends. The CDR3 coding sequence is TGTGCCAGCAGTAGGTACCTGAACGAGCAGTACTTC. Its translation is CASSRYLNEQYF.

CDR3 residues: CATLRTDMNTEAFF. The DNA of the CDR3 is TGTGCCACCCTCCGGACAGACATGAACACTGAAGCTTTCTTT. The chain combines TRBV24-1 with TRBJ1-1, with D possibly matching TRBD1 (6 bases). Germline assignment: CDR1 KGHDR and CDR2 SFDVKD. Trimming cost V 9 bases and J 0 bases, with 13 bases left between them. This CDR3 comprises 14 residues.

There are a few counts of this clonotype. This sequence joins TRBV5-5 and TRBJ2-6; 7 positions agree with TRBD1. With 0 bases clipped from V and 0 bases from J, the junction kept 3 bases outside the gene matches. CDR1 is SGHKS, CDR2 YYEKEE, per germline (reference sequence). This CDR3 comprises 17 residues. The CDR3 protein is CASSLGGQSSGANVLTF. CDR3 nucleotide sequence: TGTGCCAGCAGCTTGGGGGGACAGAGCTCTGGGGCCAACGTCCTGACTTTC.

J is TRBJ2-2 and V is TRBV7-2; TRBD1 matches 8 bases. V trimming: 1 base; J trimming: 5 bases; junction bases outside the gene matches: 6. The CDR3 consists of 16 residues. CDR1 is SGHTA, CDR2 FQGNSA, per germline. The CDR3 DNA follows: TGTGCCAGCAGCTTAGGGGACAGGACCAAAACCGGGGAGCTGTTTTTT. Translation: CASSLGDRTKTGELFF.

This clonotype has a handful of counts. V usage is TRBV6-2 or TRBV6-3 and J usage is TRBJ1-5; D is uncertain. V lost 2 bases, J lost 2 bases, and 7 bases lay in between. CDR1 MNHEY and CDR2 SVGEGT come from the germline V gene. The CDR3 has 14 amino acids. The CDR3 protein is CASSYVTGNQPQHF. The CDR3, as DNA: TGTGCCAGCAGTTACGTTACGGGCAATCAGCCCCAGCATTTT.

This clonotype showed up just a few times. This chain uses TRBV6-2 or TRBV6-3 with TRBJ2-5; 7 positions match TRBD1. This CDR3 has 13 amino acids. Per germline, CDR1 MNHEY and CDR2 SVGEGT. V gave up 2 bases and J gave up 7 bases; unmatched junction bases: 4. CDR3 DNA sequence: TGTGCCAGCAGTTACACAGGGGACCGGACCCAGTACTTC. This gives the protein CASSYTGDRTQYF.

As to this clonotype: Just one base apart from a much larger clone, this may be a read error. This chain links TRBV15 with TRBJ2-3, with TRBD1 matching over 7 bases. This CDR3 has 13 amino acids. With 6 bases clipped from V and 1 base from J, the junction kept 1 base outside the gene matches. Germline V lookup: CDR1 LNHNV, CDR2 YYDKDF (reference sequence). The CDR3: CATRTGGTDTQYF. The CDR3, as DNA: TGTGCCACCAGAACAGGGGGCACAGATACGCAGTATTTT.

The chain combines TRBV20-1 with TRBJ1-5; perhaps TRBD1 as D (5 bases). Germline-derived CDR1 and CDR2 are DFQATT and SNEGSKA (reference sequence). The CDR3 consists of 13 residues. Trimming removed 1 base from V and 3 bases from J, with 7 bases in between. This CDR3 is CSARGGVNQPQHF. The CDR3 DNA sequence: TGCAGTGCTAGAGGGGGGGTCAATCAGCCCCAGCATTTT.

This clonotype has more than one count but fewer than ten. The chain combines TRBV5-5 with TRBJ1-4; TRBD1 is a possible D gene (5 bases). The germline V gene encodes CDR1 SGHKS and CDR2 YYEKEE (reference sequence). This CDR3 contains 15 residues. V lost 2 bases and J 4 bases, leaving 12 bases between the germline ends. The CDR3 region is CASSLLYRINEKLFF. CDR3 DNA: TGTGCCAGCAGCTTACTCTACAGGATTAATGAAAAACTGTTTTTT.

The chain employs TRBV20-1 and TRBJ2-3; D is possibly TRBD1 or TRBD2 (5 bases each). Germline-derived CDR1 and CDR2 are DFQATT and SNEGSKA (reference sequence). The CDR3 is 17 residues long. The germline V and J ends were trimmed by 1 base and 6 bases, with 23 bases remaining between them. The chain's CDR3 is CSARAPAWDQRIDTQYF. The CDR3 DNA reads TGCAGTGCTAGAGCCCCGGCCTGGGACCAGAGGATTGATACGCAGTATTTT.

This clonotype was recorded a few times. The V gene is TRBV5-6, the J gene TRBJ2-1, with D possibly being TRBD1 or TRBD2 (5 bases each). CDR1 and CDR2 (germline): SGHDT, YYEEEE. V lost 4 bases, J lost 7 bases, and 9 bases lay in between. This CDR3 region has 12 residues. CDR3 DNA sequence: TGTGCCAGCAGCCCCGGGGCAAATGAGCAGTTCTTC. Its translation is CASSPGANEQFF.

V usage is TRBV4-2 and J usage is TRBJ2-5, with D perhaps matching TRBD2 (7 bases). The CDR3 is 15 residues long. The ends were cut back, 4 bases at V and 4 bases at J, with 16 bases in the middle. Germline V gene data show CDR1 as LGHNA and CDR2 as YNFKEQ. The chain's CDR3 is CASSRGGGGGETQYF. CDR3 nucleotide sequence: TGTGCCAGCAGCCGCGGGGGCGGCGGCGGAGAGACCCAGTACTTC.

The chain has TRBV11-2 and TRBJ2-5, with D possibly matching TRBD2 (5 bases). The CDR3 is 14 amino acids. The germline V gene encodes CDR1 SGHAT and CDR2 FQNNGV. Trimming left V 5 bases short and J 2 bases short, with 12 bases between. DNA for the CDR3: TGTGCCAGCAGCAACGGGGTAGGGCAAGAGACCCAGTACTTC. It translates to CASSNGVGQETQYF.

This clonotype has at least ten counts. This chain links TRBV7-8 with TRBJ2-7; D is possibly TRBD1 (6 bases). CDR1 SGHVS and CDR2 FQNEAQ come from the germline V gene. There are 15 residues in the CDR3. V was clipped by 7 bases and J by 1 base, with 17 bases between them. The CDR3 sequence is CASTVEPGQSYEQYF. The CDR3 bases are TGTGCCAGCACCGTCGAACCGGGACAATCCTACGAGCAGTACTTC.

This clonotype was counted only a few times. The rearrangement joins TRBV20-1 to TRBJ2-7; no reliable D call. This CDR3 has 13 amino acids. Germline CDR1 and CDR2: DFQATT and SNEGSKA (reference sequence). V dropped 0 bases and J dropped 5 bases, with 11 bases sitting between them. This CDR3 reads CSARDGNGDEQYF. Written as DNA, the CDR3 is TGCAGTGCTAGAGATGGGAACGGAGACGAGCAGTACTTC.

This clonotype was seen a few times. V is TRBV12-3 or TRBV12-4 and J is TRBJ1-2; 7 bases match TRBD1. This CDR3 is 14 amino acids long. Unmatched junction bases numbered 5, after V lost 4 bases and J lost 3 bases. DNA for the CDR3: TGTGCCAGCAGTTCTACTACAGGGGACTATGGCTACACCTTC. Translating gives CASSSTTGDYGYTF.

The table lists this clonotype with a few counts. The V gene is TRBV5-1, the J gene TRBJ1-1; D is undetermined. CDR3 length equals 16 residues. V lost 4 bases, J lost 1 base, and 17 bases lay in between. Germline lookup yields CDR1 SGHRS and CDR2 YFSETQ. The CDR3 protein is CASSPRAGRGNTEAFF. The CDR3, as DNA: TGCGCCAGCAGCCCGCGGGCCGGACGGGGGAACACTGAAGCTTTCTTT.

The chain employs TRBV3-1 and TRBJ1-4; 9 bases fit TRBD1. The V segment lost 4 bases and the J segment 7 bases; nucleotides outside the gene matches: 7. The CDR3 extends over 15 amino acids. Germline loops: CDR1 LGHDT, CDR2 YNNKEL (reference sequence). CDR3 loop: CASSRGGQGSEKLFF. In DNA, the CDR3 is TGTGCCAGCAGCCGAGGGGGACAGGGATCTGAAAAACTGTTTTTT.

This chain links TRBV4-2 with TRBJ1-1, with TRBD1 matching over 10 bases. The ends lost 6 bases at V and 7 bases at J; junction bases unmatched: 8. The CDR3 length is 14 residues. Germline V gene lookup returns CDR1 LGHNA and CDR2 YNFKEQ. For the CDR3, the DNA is TGTGCCAGCAGGCTGGGGACAGGGGATATTGAAGCTTTCTTT. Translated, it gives CASRLGTGDIEAFF.

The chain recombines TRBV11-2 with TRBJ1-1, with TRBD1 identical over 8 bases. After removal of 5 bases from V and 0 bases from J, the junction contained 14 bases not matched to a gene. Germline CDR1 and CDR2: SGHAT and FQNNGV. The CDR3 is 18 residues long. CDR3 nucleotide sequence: TGTGCCAGCAGCCATATGACAGGGGTTGTTTTGATGAACACTGAAGCTTTCTTT. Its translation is CASSHMTGVVLMNTEAFF.

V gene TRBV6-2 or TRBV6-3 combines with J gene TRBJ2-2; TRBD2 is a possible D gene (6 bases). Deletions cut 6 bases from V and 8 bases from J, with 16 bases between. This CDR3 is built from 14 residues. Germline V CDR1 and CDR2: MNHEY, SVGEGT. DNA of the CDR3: TGTGCCAGCAGATCATCCGGGACTCAGGGGGAGCTGTTTTTT. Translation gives CASRSSGTQGELFF.

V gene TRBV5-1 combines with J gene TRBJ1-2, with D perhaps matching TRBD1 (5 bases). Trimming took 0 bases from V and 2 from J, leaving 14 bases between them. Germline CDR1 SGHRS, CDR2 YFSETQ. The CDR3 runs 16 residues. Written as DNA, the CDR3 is TGCGCCAGCAGCTTGGCCAGTGGGGCAGACAACTATGGCTACACCTTC. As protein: CASSLASGADNYGYTF.